The rows below give T cell receptor beta chains drawn from one sample of a study of low-dose radiotherapy and immunotherapy resistance in tumors. TCRdb passed the reads through MiXCR, listing each CDR3 protein once. This table has nearly 95,000 distinct CDR3 sequences, roughly a tenth appearing once. Source: PBMCs, taken before treatment. The receptors were sampled from a male donor with prostate cancer. The CDR3 runs from the conserved cysteine through the conserved F or W. A D gene is named only where the DNA matches it firmly. Expanded clones are given a class, and other clones once, few, many or no size at all.

D gene | J gene | V gene | clone size | CDR3 DNA | CDR3 protein
TRBD1 | TRBJ1-2 | TRBV6-5 | many | TGTGCCAGCAGGATGGGACAGGTTAACTATGGCTACACCTTC | CASRMGQVNYGYTF
NA | TRBJ1-4 | TRBV6-1 | many | TGTGCCAGCAGTGAAGGTAGTAAGGTGACTAATGAAAAACTGTTTTTT | CASSEGSKVTNEKLFF
TRBD1 | TRBJ2-3 | TRBV19 | many | TGTGCCAGTACCTCGAGCCGGACAGGGACAGATACGCAGTATTTT | CASTSSRTGTDTQYF
TRBD2 | TRBJ2-1 | TRBV25-1 | many | TGTGCCAGCGAACGCGGGGGGGCGTATGAGCAGTTCTTC | CASERGGAYEQFF
TRBD1 | TRBJ2-2 | TRBV5-1 | few | TGCGCCAGCACTCCGGGACAGGGAGTTACCGGGGAGCTGTTTTTT | CASTPGQGVTGELFF
NA | TRBJ2-2 | TRBV12-3/TRBV12-4 | many | TGTGCCAGCAGCTTCATCCGGGACAATACCGGGGAGCTGTTTTTT | CASSFIRDNTGELFF
TRBD1 | TRBJ1-6 | TRBV4-2 | many | TGTGCCAGCAGCCAAGCCTCGGGACAGGATAATTCACCCCTCCACTTT | CASSQASGQDNSPLHF
TRBD1 | TRBJ2-7 | TRBV5-1 | many | TGCGCCAGCAGCACCTCCGGACAGGGCCCCTACGAGCAGTACTTC | CASSTSGQGPYEQYF
TRBD2 | TRBJ2-3 | TRBV11-1 | many | TGTGCCAGCAGCCGACTAGCGGGAGGTTCCACAGATACGCAGTATTTT | CASSRLAGGSTDTQYF
NA | TRBJ1-5 | TRBV28 | many | TGTGCCAGCAGTTTATTGGGGGCCTGGGAGCCCCAGCATTTT | CASSLLGAWEPQHF
NA | TRBJ1-2 | TRBV18 | NA | TGTGCCAGCTCACCCGGTGGGCTAAGGTTTGGCTACACCTTC | CASSPGGLRFGYTF
NA | TRBJ2-1 | TRBV28 | many | TGTGCCAGCAGTGAGGGCTATGAGCAGTTCTTC | CASSEGYEQFF
NA | TRBJ2-5 | TRBV4-2 | many | TGTGCCAGCAGCCAAGGTCAGCGAGAGACCCAGTACTTC | CASSQGQRETQYF
NA | TRBJ1-2 | TRBV6-5 | many | TGTGCCGTGAGGGACGGGGCTCGCTACACCTTC | CAVRDGARYTF
NA | TRBJ1-6 | TRBV6-6 | many | TGTGCCAGCAGGAGGGAGACAGGTTGGAATTCACCCCTCCACTTT | CASRRETGWNSPLHF
NA | TRBJ2-1 | TRBV24-1 | many | TGTGCCACCAGTGAACGGGGTGGGAATGAGCAGTTCTTC | CATSERGGNEQFF
NA | TRBJ1-3 | TRBV6-5 | many | TGTGCCAGCAGCCAGACGCGCGGCCTCGGAAACACCATATATTTT | CASSQTRGLGNTIYF
TRBD1 | TRBJ1-2 | TRBV30 | many | TGTGCCTGCTACAGGGGGAGGTATGGCTACACCTTC | CACYRGRYGYTF
NA | TRBJ1-6 | TRBV6-5 | many | TGTGCCAGCAGTTACAACGCAGATAATTCACCCCTCCACTTT | CASSYNADNSPLHF
NA | TRBJ2-6 | TRBV9 | many | TGTGCCAGCAGAAGGGACCCGGCGGGGGCGGGGGCCAACGTCCTGACTTTC | CASRRDPAGAGANVLTF
NA | TRBJ1-2 | TRBV11-2 | many | TGTGCCAGCAGCTTTCAGGACTATGGCTACACCTTC | CASSFQDYGYTF
NA | TRBJ1-5 | TRBV25-1 | many | TGTGCCAGCAGTGAATCTCAGAGTCTACCCCAGCATTTT | CASSESQSLPQHF
TRBD2 | TRBJ2-5 | TRBV7-2 | many | TGTGCCAGCAGCTCGACAGCGGGAGGGCGGCAAGAGACCCAGTACTTC | CASSSTAGGRQETQYF
TRBD1 | TRBJ2-1 | TRBV20-1 | few | TGCAGTGCTGGCGGACAGGGGAGGAATGAGCAGTTCTTC | CSAGGQGRNEQFF
NA | TRBJ1-3 | TRBV6-1 | many | TGTGCCAGCAGTGGACAGCTCTCTGGAAACACCATATATTTT | CASSGQLSGNTIYF
TRBD1 | TRBJ1-2 | TRBV4-3 | many | TGCGCCAGCAGCCCAGGACAGGGGTCCTATGGCTACACCTTC | CASSPGQGSYGYTF